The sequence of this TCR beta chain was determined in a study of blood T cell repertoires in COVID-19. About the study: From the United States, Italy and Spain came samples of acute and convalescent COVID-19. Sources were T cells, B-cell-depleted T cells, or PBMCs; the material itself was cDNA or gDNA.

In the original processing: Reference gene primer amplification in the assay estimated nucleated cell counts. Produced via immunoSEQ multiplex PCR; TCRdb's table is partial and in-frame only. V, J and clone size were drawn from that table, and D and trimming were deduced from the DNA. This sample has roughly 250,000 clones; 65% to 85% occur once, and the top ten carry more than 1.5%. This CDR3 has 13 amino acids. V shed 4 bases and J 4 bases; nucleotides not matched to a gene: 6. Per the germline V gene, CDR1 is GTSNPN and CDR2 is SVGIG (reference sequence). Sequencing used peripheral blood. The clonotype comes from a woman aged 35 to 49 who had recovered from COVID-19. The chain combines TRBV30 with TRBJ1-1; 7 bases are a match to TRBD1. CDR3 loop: CAWNQDRATEAFF. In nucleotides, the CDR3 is TGTGCCTGGAACCAAGACAGGGCCACTGAAGCTTTCTTT.